This is a list of T cell receptor beta chains from one sample in a study of T cells in Graves' hyperthyroidism and ophthalmopathy. TCRdb re-called the multiplex PCR reads with MiXCR, one entry per CDR3 protein. The table has about 350,000 distinct CDR3 sequences, 14% seen once; the top ten hold 20% to 25%. The sequenced material came from blood. These receptors originate from a woman in her twenties or thirties with Graves' hyperthyroidism. Each CDR3 is given with its conserved first and last residue. The order of the fields is V gene, J gene, D gene, clone size, CDR3 protein, CDR3 DNA. The D gene is left open where the match is weak. Clone size is not always given. Where it is, it says once, few, many or a class for expanded clones.

TRBV4-2	TRBJ1-2	-	few	CTSSQEYGQDGGYTF	TGTACCAGCAGCCAAGAATATGGTCAGGACGGTGGCTACACCTTC
TRBV7-6	TRBJ2-1	-	-	CASSTIPWDGNEQFF	TGTGCCAGCAGCACTATACCCTGGGACGGAAATGAGCAGTTCTTC
TRBV7-6	TRBJ2-6	-	-	CASSLARSRQPPSGANVLTF	TGTGCCAGCAGCTTAGCGCGGAGCCGACAGCCCCCCTCTGGGGCCAACGTCCTGACTTTC
TRBV4-3	TRBJ1-2	-	few	CASSQEWRTATNYGYTF	TGCGCCAGCAGCCAAGAATGGAGAACAGCTACCAACTATGGCTACACCTTC
TRBV30	TRBJ1-3	-	few	CAWSARARRGNTIYF	TGTGCCTGGAGTGCCAGGGCAAGGCGGGGAAACACCATATATTTT
TRBV30	TRBJ1-2	-	-	CAWSRRTYGYTF	TGTGCCTGGAGTCGAAGGACCTATGGCTACACCTTC
TRBV7-2	TRBJ2-7	TRBD2	many	CASSFGLAGVGEQYF	TGTGCCAGCAGCTTTGGGCTAGCGGGAGTGGGGGAGCAGTACTTC
TRBV5-1	TRBJ2-7	-	-	CASSLAGASSYEQYF	TGCGCCAGCAGCTTGGCCGGGGCTAGTAGCTACGAGCAGTACTTC
TRBV10-3	TRBJ1-5	-	-	CACHGGEEQPQHF	TGTGCCTGCCACGGAGGGGAGGAACAGCCCCAGCATTTT
TRBV6-2/TRBV6-3	TRBJ2-1	-	many	CASSYPLDYNEQFF	TGTGCCAGCAGTTACCCCCTAGACTACAATGAGCAGTTCTTC
TRBV9	TRBJ1-6	-	few	CASSGLGGSPLHF	TGTGCCAGCAGCGGCCTTGGAGGCTCACCCCTCCACTTT
TRBV29-1	TRBJ1-5	TRBD1	-	CSVAGTDNQPQHF	TGCAGCGTCGCTGGGACAGACAATCAGCCCCAGCATTTT
TRBV27	TRBJ2-3	-	many	CASSFNRLVGDTQYF	TGTGCCAGCAGTTTCAACCGACTAGTCGGAGATACGCAGTATTTT
TRBV2	TRBJ1-1	-	many	CASSGTKRANTEAFF	TGTGCCAGCAGTGGCACAAAGAGAGCCAACACTGAAGCTTTCTTT
TRBV7-3	TRBJ2-5	-	few	CASSPTGIQETQYF	TGTGCCAGCAGCCCCACAGGGATCCAAGAGACCCAGTACTTC
TRBV28	TRBJ1-1	-	many	CASSLWGANTEAFF	TGTGCCAGCAGTTTATGGGGGGCGAACACTGAAGCTTTCTTT
TRBV12-3/TRBV12-4	TRBJ1-1	-	many	CASSFPGHTEAFF	TGTGCCAGCAGTTTCCCGGGGCACACTGAAGCTTTCTTT
TRBV11-2	TRBJ2-3	-	many	CASNRGQDYTDTQYF	TGTGCCAGCAACAGAGGACAAGACTACACAGATACGCAGTATTTT
TRBV6-1	TRBJ1-5	TRBD1	once	CASRRQGGDNQPQHF	TGTGCCAGCAGACGACAGGGAGGGGACAATCAGCCCCAGCATTTT
TRBV6-5	TRBJ1-3	-	few	CASSYYREFPNTIYF	TGTGCCAGCAGTTACTACAGGGAGTTTCCAAACACCATATATTTT
TRBV12-3/TRBV12-4	TRBJ2-1	-	many	CASSPQRLEQFF	TGTGCCAGCAGCCCGCAAAGACTTGAGCAGTTCTTC
TRBV6-1	TRBJ2-1	-	many	CASRRAVSYNEQFF	TGTGCCAGCAGAAGGGCAGTCTCCTACAATGAGCAGTTCTTC
TRBV7-6	TRBJ1-1	TRBD1	many	CASSLDRGRAEAFF	TGTGCCAGCAGCTTAGACAGGGGGCGAGCTGAAGCTTTCTTT
TRBV6-1	TRBJ1-5	-	many	CASSEVGGPDSNQPQHF	TGTGCCAGCAGTGAAGTAGGAGGCCCCGATAGCAATCAGCCCCAGCATTTT
TRBV5-5	TRBJ1-2	TRBD1	-	CASSPRDRGLLTF	TGTGCCAGCAGCCCCAGGGACAGGGGACTTCTCACCTTC
TRBV6-2/TRBV6-3	TRBJ2-7	-	many	CASSPRSGAYEQYF	TGTGCCAGCAGCCCCAGGAGCGGCGCTTACGAGCAGTACTTC
TRBV30	TRBJ1-3	-	few	CAYGGTASGNTIYF	TGTGCTTACGGCGGGACGGCTTCTGGAAACACCATATATTTT
TRBV28	TRBJ2-7	TRBD2	-	CASGPSGGRYEQYF	TGTGCCAGCGGACCTAGCGGGGGCCGCTACGAGCAGTACTTC
TRBV7-2	TRBJ2-7	-	many	CASSLSQASTYEQYF	TGTGCCAGCAGCTTGTCACAGGCATCCACGTACGAGCAGTACTTC
TRBV11-1	TRBJ1-2	-	-	CASSSRGGNGYTF	TGTGCCAGCAGCTCCCGGGGGGGAAATGGCTACACCTTC
TRBV2	TRBJ1-1	-	many	CASSEARTGSMNTEAFF	TGTGCCAGCAGTGAAGCGCGTACCGGCAGCATGAACACTGAAGCTTTCTTT
TRBV4-3	TRBJ1-5	-	-	CASSPDRFGNQPQHF	TGCGCCAGCAGCCCCGACAGGTTCGGCAATCAGCCCCAGCATTTT
TRBV28	TRBJ2-7	-	many	CASSWPGRGEQYF	TGTGCCAGCAGTTGGCCTGGGCGAGGGGAGCAGTACTTC
TRBV12-3/TRBV12-4	TRBJ2-7	-	-	CACQVGRGAYEQYF	TGTGCCTGCCAGGTAGGCAGGGGAGCCTACGAGCAGTACTTC
TRBV6-1	TRBJ2-3	-	many	CASSSQGSTDTQYF	TGTGCCAGCAGTTCCCAGGGTAGCACAGATACGCAGTATTTT
TRBV30	TRBJ1-5	-	many	CAWSNGNQPQHF	TGTGCCTGGAGTAATGGCAATCAGCCCCAGCATTTT
TRBV6-2/TRBV6-3	TRBJ1-1	TRBD1	-	CASSYPRTGTEAFF	TGTGCCAGCAGTTACCCTAGGACAGGCACTGAAGCTTTCTTT
TRBV6-1	TRBJ2-5	-	few	CASSENRGSETQYF	TGTGCCAGCAGTGAAAATCGAGGAAGCGAGACCCAGTACTTC
TRBV12-3/TRBV12-4	TRBJ2-2	TRBD2	-	CTSSGLGGRAMGELFF	TGTACCAGCAGCGGGCTAGGCGGGAGGGCCATGGGGGAGCTGTTTTTT
TRBV6-1	TRBJ1-2	-	many	CASSEVLSGDGGYTF	TGTGCCAGCAGTGAAGTTTTATCTGGGGACGGTGGCTACACCTTC
TRBV27	TRBJ1-1	-	many	CASSLSWGSGNTEAFF	TGTGCCAGCAGTTTATCGTGGGGATCGGGGAACACTGAAGCTTTCTTT
TRBV7-9	TRBJ2-7	-	many	CASSLVAASYEQYF	TGTGCCAGCAGCTTAGTAGCGGCTTCCTACGAGCAGTACTTC
TRBV20-1	TRBJ2-1	TRBD2	-	CSARSGSVYNEQFF	TGCAGTGCTAGAAGCGGGAGCGTTTACAATGAGCAGTTCTTC
TRBV11-2	TRBJ1-5	-	many	CASSLDWVDQPQHF	TGTGCCAGCAGCTTAGATTGGGTAGATCAGCCCCAGCATTTT
TRBV20-1	TRBJ2-1	-	many	CSHGETGFMGEQFF	TGCAGTCACGGGGAAACAGGGTTTATGGGGGAGCAGTTCTTC
TRBV20-1	TRBJ1-5	-	-	CSARAARGEKDQPQHF	TGCAGTGCTAGAGCGGCTCGGGGGGAAAAGGATCAGCCCCAGCATTTT
TRBV12-3/TRBV12-4	TRBJ2-2	TRBD1	few	CASSSGGSPGELFF	TGTGCCAGCAGTTCAGGGGGATCTCCCGGGGAGCTGTTTTTT
TRBV7-2	TRBJ2-5	-	many	CASSPARGGETQYF	TGTGCCAGCAGCCCCGCCAGGGGGGGGGAGACCCAGTACTTC
TRBV7-8	TRBJ2-5	TRBD2	-	CASSLKRTSLRETQYF	TGTGCCAGCAGCTTAAAGCGGACTAGCCTTAGGGAGACCCAGTACTTC
TRBV19	TRBJ2-1	TRBD1	many	CASSILRDSLNEQFF	TGTGCCAGTAGTATCCTAAGGGACAGCCTCAATGAGCAGTTCTTC
TRBV15	TRBJ2-7	-	few	CATSRRTMFAKQYF	TGTGCCACCAGCAGAAGGACTATGTTCGCCAAGCAGTACTTC
TRBV12-3/TRBV12-4	TRBJ1-1	-	many	CASSPEWHGAPNTEAFF	TGTGCCAGCAGTCCCGAGTGGCATGGAGCTCCGAACACTGAAGCTTTCTTT
TRBV28	TRBJ1-5	TRBD1	many	CASRRRDRAGQPQHF	TGTGCCAGCAGGCGCCGGGACAGGGCAGGACAGCCCCAGCATTTT
TRBV20-1	TRBJ2-5	-	few	CSAQTETQYF	TGCAGTGCTCAGACAGAGACCCAGTACTTC
TRBV30	TRBJ1-2	-	few	CAWSAKPSSLYGYTF	TGTGCCTGGAGTGCTAAGCCATCGTCTCTTTATGGCTACACCTTC
TRBV6-5	TRBJ1-4	-	few	CASSYRSGGNEKLFF	TGTGCCAGCAGTTACAGGTCGGGCGGGAATGAAAAACTGTTTTTT
TRBV12-3/TRBV12-4	TRBJ2-3	-	-	CATSDSERGTRGTDTQYF	TGTGCCACCAGTGATAGCGAGCGCGGGACCAGAGGGACAGATACGCAGTATTTT
TRBV12-3/TRBV12-4	TRBJ2-7	TRBD2	many	CASRNSGSSLREQYF	TGTGCCAGCAGAAATAGCGGGAGCTCGTTGAGGGAGCAGTACTTC
TRBV19	TRBJ1-4	-	-	CASSRETNEKLFF	TGTGCCAGTAGTAGAGAAACTAATGAAAAACTGTTTTTT
TRBV19	TRBJ2-1	TRBD2	-	CASSIALTSGRDEQFF	TGTGCCAGTAGTATAGCGTTGACTAGCGGGAGGGATGAGCAGTTCTTC